These 5 T cell receptor beta chains originate from one sample sequenced in a study of response to subunit inactivated influenza vaccine. TCRdb reanalysed the RT-PCR reads using MiXCR and keeps one entry per CDR3 protein. Among about 780,000 distinct CDR3 sequences listed, roughly 20% were seen once. Specimen: PBMCs from blood, collected roughly 5 days after vaccination. The receptors were sampled from a man between 45 and 60 years old who received an inactivated influenza vaccine.

This clonotype has just a few counts. The rearrangement joins TRBV12-3 or TRBV12-4 to TRBJ1-6, with D hard to call. This CDR3 is built from 12 residues. The V end lost 6 bases, the J end lost 9 bases, and 9 bases lay between the germline ends. CDR3 in amino acids: CASSTTTSPLHF. The DNA for the CDR3 is TGTGCCAGCAGCACTACAACTTCACCCCTCCACTTT.

This clonotype has more than one count but fewer than ten. The chain employs TRBV19 and TRBJ1-5, with TRBD1 matching over 10 bases. This CDR3 spans 16 amino acids. Trimming removed 6 bases from V and 2 bases from J; junction bases left unmatched: 7. Germline assignment: CDR1 LNHDA and CDR2 SQIVND (reference sequence). CDR3 amino acids: CASSEDRGSGNQPQHF. The CDR3 nucleotides read TGTGCCAGTAGCGAGGACAGGGGGTCTGGCAATCAGCCCCAGCATTTT.

This clonotype has a count of ten or more. The J gene is TRBJ2-1, the V gene TRBV7-2; 11 positions agree with TRBD2. The CDR3 extends over 16 amino acids. Germline CDR1 SGHTA, CDR2 FQGNSA. V dropped 6 bases and J dropped 7; count of bases not matched to a gene: 11. The CDR3 coding sequence is TGTGCCAGCAGTTCGGGACTAGCGGAGGCCAGAAATGAGCAGTTCTTC. Translation gives CASSSGLAEARNEQFF.

This clonotype was counted only a few times. The J gene is TRBJ1-2, the V gene TRBV12-3 or TRBV12-4, with D uncertain. This CDR3 comprises 12 residues. Trimming pared 4 bases from V and 8 bases from J, leaving 11 bases between. The CDR3 nucleotides are TGTGCCAGCAGTTCCAACACTGGGGGCTACACCTTC. It is translated as CASSSNTGGYTF.

The table lists this clonotype with many counts. Just one base apart from a much larger clone, this may be a read error. CDR3 bases: TGTGCCAGCAGCAAACCAGATACGCAGTATTTT. Amino acid sequence: CASSKPDTQYF. The chain couples TRBV7-9 to TRBJ2-3; no firm D call. The germline V and J ends were trimmed by 5 bases and 4 bases, with 4 bases remaining between them. The CDR3 is 11 amino acids. Germline lookup yields CDR1 SEHNR and CDR2 FQNEAQ (reference sequence).